This T cell receptor (beta chain) is drawn from a study of shared clonotypes between healthy human individuals. Germline V gives CDR1 LGHNA, CDR2 YNFKEQ. The CDR3 runs 16 residues. J gave up 0 bases and V 0 bases, and 1 base lay outside the gene matches. Repertoires were generated with immunoSEQ multiplex PCR, while TCRdb's copy carries only in-frame clones and drops some. This table holds under 1,100,000 clones, around 76% found once. The V and J genes are TRBV4-2 and TRBJ2-3, with 9 bases matching TRBD1. Material: memory CD4+ T cells sorted from blood. Documented subset: CD45RA-negative fraction. The source of this sequence is a man younger than 35 in good health. The CDR3 spells CASSQEGQGSTDTQYF. Here the CDR3 DNA reads TGTGCCAGCAGCCAAGAGGGACAGGGAAGCACAGATACGCAGTATTTT.